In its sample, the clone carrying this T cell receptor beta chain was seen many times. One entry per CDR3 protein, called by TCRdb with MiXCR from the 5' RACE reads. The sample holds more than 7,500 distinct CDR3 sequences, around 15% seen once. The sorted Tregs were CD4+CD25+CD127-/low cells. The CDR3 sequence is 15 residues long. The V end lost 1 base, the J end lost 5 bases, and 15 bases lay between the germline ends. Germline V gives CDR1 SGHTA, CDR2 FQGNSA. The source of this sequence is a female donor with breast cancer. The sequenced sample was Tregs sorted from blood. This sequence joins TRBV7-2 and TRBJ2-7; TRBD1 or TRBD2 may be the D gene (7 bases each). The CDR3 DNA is TGTGCCAGCAGCTTAGGGGGAGGGGGCGGCCACGAGCAGTACTTC. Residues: CASSLGGGGGHEQYF.